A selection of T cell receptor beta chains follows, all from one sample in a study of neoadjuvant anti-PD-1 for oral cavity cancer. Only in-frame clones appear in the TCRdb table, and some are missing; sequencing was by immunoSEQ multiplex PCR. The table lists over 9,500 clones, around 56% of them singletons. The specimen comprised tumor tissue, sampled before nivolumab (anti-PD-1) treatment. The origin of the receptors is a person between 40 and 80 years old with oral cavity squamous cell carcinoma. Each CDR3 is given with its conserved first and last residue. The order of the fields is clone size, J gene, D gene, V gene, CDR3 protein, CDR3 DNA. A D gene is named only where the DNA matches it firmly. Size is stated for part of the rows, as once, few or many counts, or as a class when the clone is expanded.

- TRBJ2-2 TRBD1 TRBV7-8 CASSPGQGAPTSTYTGELFF TGTGCCAGCAGCCCGGGACAGGGGGCGCCGACTAGTACGTACACCGGGGAGCTGTTTTTT
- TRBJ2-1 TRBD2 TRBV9 CASSVVASGRSYNEQFF TGTGCCAGCAGCGTAGTGGCTAGCGGGAGGTCCTACAATGAGCAGTTCTTC
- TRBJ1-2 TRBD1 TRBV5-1 CASSRTGTNYGYTF TGCGCCAGCAGCCGGACAGGGACAAACTATGGCTACACCTTC
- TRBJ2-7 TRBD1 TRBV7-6 CASSSRDSIYEQYF TGTGCCAGCAGCTCCCGGGACAGCATCTACGAGCAGTACTTC
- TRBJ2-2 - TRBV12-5 CASGLSVGFGSETGELFF TGTGCTAGTGGTTTGTCCGTGGGGTTCGGCAGCGAGACCGGGGAGCTGTTTTTT
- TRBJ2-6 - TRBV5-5 CASSLLLPGANVLTF TGTGCCAGCAGCTTACTCTTACCTGGGGCCAACGTCCTGACTTTC
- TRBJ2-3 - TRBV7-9 CAGGLAEADTQYF TGTGCCGGGGGGCTAGCGGAGGCAGATACGCAGTATTTT
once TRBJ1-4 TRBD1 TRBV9 CASSEGTGNEKLFF TGTGCCAGCAGCGAGGGGACAGGGAATGAAAAACTGTTTTTT
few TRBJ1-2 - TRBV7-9 CASSSRTDGYTF TGTGCCAGCAGCTCCCGGACGGATGGCTACACCTTC
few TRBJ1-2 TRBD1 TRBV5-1 CASSLDVSGGGYTF TGCGCCAGCAGCTTGGATGTGTCAGGGGGAGGCTACACCTTC
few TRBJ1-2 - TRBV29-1 CSVEEIDEGYGYTF TGCAGCGTTGAAGAGATAGATGAGGGGTATGGCTACACCTTC
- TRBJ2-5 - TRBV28 CASSPSGAGETQYF TGTGCCAGCAGTCCCTCCGGGGCGGGGGAGACCCAGTACTTC
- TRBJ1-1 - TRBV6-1 CASSEFGGLNTEAFF TGTGCCAGCAGTGAATTCGGCGGGCTGAACACTGAAGCTTTCTTT
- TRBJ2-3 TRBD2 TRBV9 CASGEREVDTQYF TGTGCCAGCGGGGAGCGGGAGGTAGATACGCAGTATTTT
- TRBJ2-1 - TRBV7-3 CASSLVGSASNEQFF TGTGCCAGCAGCTTAGTGGGCTCCGCTAGTAATGAGCAGTTCTTC